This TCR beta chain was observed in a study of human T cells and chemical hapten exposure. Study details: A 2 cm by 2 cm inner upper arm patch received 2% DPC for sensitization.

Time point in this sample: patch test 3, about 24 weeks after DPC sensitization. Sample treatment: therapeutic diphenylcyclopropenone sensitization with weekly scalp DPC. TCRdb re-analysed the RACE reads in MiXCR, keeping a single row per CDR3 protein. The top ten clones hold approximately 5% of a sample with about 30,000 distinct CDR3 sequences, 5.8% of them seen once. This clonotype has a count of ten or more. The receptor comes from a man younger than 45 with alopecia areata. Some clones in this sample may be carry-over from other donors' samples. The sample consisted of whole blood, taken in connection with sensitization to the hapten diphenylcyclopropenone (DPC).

Here the CDR3 reads CASSGERGADTQYF. CDR3 nucleotide sequence: TGTGCCAGCAGTGGGGAACGAGGTGCAGATACGCAGTATTTT. V is TRBV2 and J is TRBJ2-3, with D hard to call. The CDR3 extends over 14 amino acids. Germline CDR1 and CDR2: SNHLY and FYNNEI. Trimming left V 4 bases short and J 4 bases short, with 12 bases between.